This T cell receptor beta chain comes out of a study of T cells after yellow fever vaccination (dated by TCRdb to between 2017 and 2020). Regarding the complete study: The SMART-Seq v4 Ultra Low Input RNA kit was used to prepare libraries from fractions with low cell numbers. Two healthy male donors, one aged 18 to 30 and one aged 30 to 40 years, made up the cohort. To track T-cell clones before and after primary and booster YFV17D yellow fever vaccination, bulk TCR alpha and beta repertoires were sequenced longitudinally. Bulk PBMC replicates and cell subsets were isolated from blood drawn at multiple timepoints before and after both primary and secondary immunization. The full study reports these points: Most clones expanded after primary vaccination (approximately 96% of CD4 and 70% to 90% of CD8) were re-detected after the booster, suggesting that broad memory maintenance occurred. A small fraction of clonotypes showed up in both the CD4 and CD8 compartments, probably as a result of convergent recombination. The study included only a couple of donors, which limits how far the findings can be generalized. The secondary T-cell response was weaker than the primary response but faster, peaking on day 5 instead of day 15. Because abundant contaminating clonotypes from the bulk population could be contained in FACS-sorted repertoires, computational filtering was required.

The sample's treatment or condition, from its label and the paper: live attenuated yellow fever vaccine strain. At each blood-draw timepoint, two biological replicates of bulk PBMCs were collected. A standard Ficoll-Paque protocol was used to isolate PBMCs from peripheral blood. TriZol was used to extract RNA from bulk PBMCs, from CD4 and CD8 fractions, and from dextramer-positive and dextramer-negative fractions. TCR cDNA was synthesized by 5'RACE template switching, which introduced a universal primer site and unique molecular identifiers. cDNA synthesis was primed from both the TCR alpha and TCR beta constant segments. Library amplification used two PCR steps, and the second PCR step added sample barcodes and sequencing adapters. Libraries were sequenced on Illumina HiSeq 2500 (2x100 bp) or NovaSeq (2x150 bp). The paper's processing steps were these. MIGEC handled demultiplexing of reads and collapsing into UMI consensus sequences, while MiXCR performed V(D)J alignment. Vaccine-responding clonotypes were defined with edgeR using replicate PBMC samples, requiring FDR below 0.01 and a log2 fold change above 5 up to day 15. CD4 or CD8 identity was assigned to each bulk clonotype according to whether the clonotype was present at higher abundance in the sequenced CD4 repertoire or the sequenced CD8 repertoire. The raw public reads went through TCRdb reprocessing: fastp at Q25, MiXCR clone calling, in-frame beta chains kept. Each CDR3 protein appears once, grouped with its most common genes and DNA. TCRdb, not the authors, supplied the V and J calls. The sample yields 620,000 or so distinct CDR3 sequences; roughly 17% were counted once. Roughly a sixth of the sample is taken by the ten largest.

This clonotype was recorded a few times. This receptor's antigen is unknown. Nothing much larger sits one base from this clone, and base qualities are not available. The CDR3 spans 15 residues, from the cysteine through the phenylalanine. Just CDR3 DNA is preserved here, 45 bases in frame from base 1. Reading the germline V gene gives CDR1 MNHNS and CDR2 SASEGT. Trimming removed 5 bases from V and 0 bases from J; the gene matches leave 6 bases unexplained. The chain is encoded by TRBV6-1 joined to TRBJ1-1; the junction holds 7 bases that match TRBD1. Sequenced here: PBMCs, sampled 4 to 5 days after the first yellow fever vaccination. This receptor was identified in a man younger than 35 who received the YFV17D yellow fever vaccine. The CDR3 reads CASSTQGYMNTEAFF. In nucleotides, the sequence is TGTGCCAGCAGTACACAGGGGTACATGAACACTGAAGCTTTCTTT.